The 31 T cell receptor beta chains presented below share a single source sample, sequenced in a study of blood T cell repertoires in COVID-19. Libraries were prepared by immunoSEQ multiplex PCR; TCRdb keeps only in-frame clonotypes and omits some of them. The data contain about 78,000 clones, about nine tenths of them singletons. Sequencing was carried out using peripheral blood. These TCRs come from a man aged 45-65 years with active or convalescent COVID-19.

CDR3 loop: CASSDLENSPLHF. CDR3 DNA: TGTGCCAGTAGTGACCTGGAGAATTCACCCCTCCACTTT. The rearrangement uses TRBV19 and TRBJ1-6, with unresolved D. CDR3 length: 13 residues. The germline CDR1 and CDR2 sequences are LNHDA and SQIVND (reference sequence). V shed 5 bases and J shed 7 bases, with 9 bases lying between them. Filled out from reference TRBV19 and TRBJ1-6, the complete variable domain reads DGGITQSPKYLFRKEGQNVTLSCEQNLNHDAMYWYRQDPGQGLRLIYYSQIVNDFQKGDIAEGYSVSREKKESFPLTVTSAQKNPTAFYLCASSDLENSPLHFGNGTRLTVT.

The chain links TRBV10-3 to TRBJ2-3; D is possibly TRBD2 (6 bases). The CDR3 consists of 14 residues. Looked up from germline, CDR1 is ENHRY and CDR2 is SYGVKD. V dropped 7 bases and J dropped 5 bases, with 16 bases sitting between them. This CDR3 is CAITSAGLEDTQYF. In DNA, the CDR3 is TGTGCCATCACCTCTGCGGGGTTGGAAGATACGCAGTATTTT.

The chain carries TRBV18 and TRBJ2-2, with TRBD1 identical over 9 bases. The ends lost 2 bases at V and 3 bases at J; junction bases unmatched: 1. CDR1 and CDR2 (germline): KGHSH, LQKENI. The CDR3 is 15 amino acids. The CDR3 loop reads CASSPGTGYTGELFF. For the CDR3, the DNA is TGTGCCAGCTCACCAGGGACAGGGTACACCGGGGAGCTGTTTTTT.

The CDR3 protein is CASSLGGKSPLHF. The DNA of the CDR3 is TGTGCCAGCAGTTTGGGGGGGAAGTCACCCCTCCACTTT. The chain combines TRBV12-3 or TRBV12-4 with TRBJ1-6, with D possibly matching TRBD1 (5 bases). Trimming shortened V by 3 bases and J by 10 bases, and 10 bases separated the two germline ends. This CDR3 region has 13 residues.

The chain couples TRBV24-1 to TRBJ2-3; 12 nucleotides agree with TRBD2. The V and J ends lost 2 bases and 3 bases, in that order; junction bases with no gene match: 11. CDR1 and CDR2 (germline): KGHDR, SFDVKD. This CDR3 is 19 amino acids long. The CDR3 here is CATSDWASGGASTTDTQYF. The DNA of the CDR3 is TGTGCCACCAGTGATTGGGCTAGCGGGGGGGCTAGTACAACAGATACGCAGTATTTT.

The chain is built from TRBV16 and TRBJ1-5; the D gene is possibly TRBD1 (6 bases). From germline, CDR1 is KGHSY and CDR2 FQNENV. The germline V and J ends were trimmed by 4 bases and 5 bases, with 15 bases remaining between them. The CDR3 has 15 residues. The CDR3 here is CASSRKGGSDQPQHF. The CDR3 coding sequence is TGTGCCAGCAGCCGAAAGGGGGGGTCGGATCAGCCCCAGCATTTT.

This rearrangement joins TRBV6-5 to TRBJ1-6; tentative D call: TRBD1 (6 bases). The CDR3 is made up of 13 amino acids. V was cut by 5 bases and J by 15 bases, with 17 bases left in between. Germline values: CDR1 MNHEY, CDR2 SVGAGI. CDR3: CASSPLGGPVLHF. CDR3 nucleotide sequence: TGTGCCAGCAGTCCGCTGGGGGGGCCAGTCCTCCACTTT.

In this sample, this clone turned up once. V is TRBV11-2 and J is TRBJ2-2; no reliable D call. In germline, CDR1 is SGHAT, CDR2 FQNNGV. The CDR3 loop spans 12 amino acids. V gave up 5 bases and J gave up 3 bases, with 4 bases separating them. The CDR3 region has the DNA TGTGCCAGCAGCCGGGACACCGGGGAGCTGTTTTTT. Translation: CASSRDTGELFF.

The chain carries TRBV3-1 (or the pseudogene TRBV3-2) and TRBJ1-1, with 10 bases aligning to TRBD1. With V trimmed by 5 bases and J by 1 base, 7 bases remained unmatched. Germline assignment: CDR1 LGHDT and CDR2 YNNKEL (reference sequence). The CDR3 covers 16 residues. The CDR3 spells CASSGRQGAGNTEAFF. DNA of the CDR3: TGTGCCAGCAGCGGCCGACAGGGGGCTGGGAACACTGAAGCTTTCTTT.

The V gene is TRBV19, the J gene TRBJ1-2; 7 bases map to TRBD1. The CDR3 is 13 residues long. CDR1 is LNHDA and CDR2 is SQIVND in the germline V gene (reference sequence). V lost 4 bases and J lost 5; bases outside the gene matches: 4. The CDR3 DNA is TGTGCCAGTAGTAGGGGGACAGTTTATGGCTACACCTTC. Translating it yields CASSRGTVYGYTF.

The chain uses TRBV7-6 and TRBJ2-1; 9 nucleotides line up with TRBD2. The CDR3 consists of 18 residues. Looked up from germline, CDR1 is SGHVS and CDR2 is FNYEAQ. V dropped 2 bases and J dropped 0; count of bases not matched to a gene: 8. The CDR3 region has the DNA TGTGCCAGCAGCTTACTAGCGGGGAAATCAGGCTCCTACAATGAGCAGTTCTTC. Translating it yields CASSLLAGKSGSYNEQFF.

The gene calls are TRBV7-9 and TRBJ2-7, with D possibly being TRBD2 (5 bases). This CDR3 spans 12 amino acids. V was cut by 6 bases and J by 7 bases, with 13 bases left in between. The germline CDR1 and CDR2 sequences are SEHNR and FQNEAQ (reference sequence). The CDR3 is CASSLPSGEQYF. The CDR3 DNA follows: TGTGCCAGCAGTTTACCCAGCGGAGAGCAGTACTTC.

The rearrangement links TRBV24-1 to TRBJ2-1, with 10 bases matching TRBD1. V lost 8 bases and J lost 8; bases outside the gene matches: 5. There are 13 residues in the CDR3. Germline CDR1 is KGHDR and CDR2 is SFDVKD. Here the CDR3 DNA reads TGTGCCACCATGCCCGGGACAGGGGATGAGCAGTTCTTC. Protein sequence: CATMPGTGDEQFF.

This clone came up once. This chain links TRBV11-2 with TRBJ1-4; possible D gene TRBD1, 5 bases. The V end lost 5 bases, the J end lost 7 bases, and 17 bases lay between the germline ends. The CDR3 loop spans 15 amino acids. CDR1 and CDR2 from the germline V gene are SGHAT and FQNNGV. The CDR3 reads CASSPRGVDFEKLFF. CDR3 nucleotide sequence: TGTGCCAGCAGCCCAAGGGGTGTAGATTTTGAAAAACTGTTTTTT.

V and J are TRBV25-1 and TRBJ2-2, with D possibly TRBD2 on 6 matching bases. V was cut by 2 bases and J by 6 bases, with 13 bases left in between. Germline loops: CDR1 MGHDK, CDR2 SYGVNS. The CDR3 is made up of 15 amino acids. The CDR3 reads CASSELGGGAGELFF. The CDR3 nucleotides are TGTGCCAGCAGTGAACTCGGGGGTGGGGCCGGGGAGCTGTTTTTT.

The table lists this clone with a few counts. The chain couples TRBV6-5 to TRBJ1-5, with 8 positions matching TRBD1. CDR3 length: 13 amino acids. Germline V gives CDR1 MNHEY, CDR2 SVGAGI. V gave up 4 bases and J gave up 11 bases; unmatched junction bases: 7. The CDR3 nucleotides read TGTGCCAGCAGTTTATCCGGGACAGGAGCCCAGCATTTT. Its protein product is CASSLSGTGAQHF.

The table lists this clone with a few counts. V gene TRBV7-2 combines with J gene TRBJ1-2; 7 positions agree with TRBD1. This CDR3 contains 18 residues. V lost 5 bases, J lost 4 bases, and 19 bases stayed unmatched. The germline gives CDR1 SGHTA, CDR2 FQGNSA. This CDR3 is CASSPEGAAGWPSYGYTF. In nucleotides, the CDR3 is TGTGCCAGCAGCCCGGAGGGGGCCGCTGGCTGGCCCTCCTATGGCTACACCTTC.

This clone was detected only once. The chain recombines TRBV6-5 with TRBJ1-3, with no clear D. The CDR3 consists of 13 residues. Deletions cut 5 bases from V and 4 bases from J, with 9 bases between. Germline loops: CDR1 MNHEY, CDR2 SVGAGI. CDR3 bases: TGTGCCAGCAGTACCGAGCTGGGAAACACCATATATTTT. This codes for CASSTELGNTIYF.

In DNA form, the CDR3 reads TGTGCCATCAGTGGGACAGGGCTTAATCAGCCCCAGCATTTT. Translated: CAISGTGLNQPQHF. The rearrangement uses TRBV10-3 and TRBJ1-5; 8 nucleotides line up with TRBD1. This CDR3 is 14 amino acids long. Germline CDR1 ENHRY, CDR2 SYGVKD. The V and J ends lost 4 bases and 4 bases, in that order; junction bases with no gene match: 3.

This chain links TRBV11-3 with TRBJ1-2; the D is unclear. V was clipped by 0 bases and J by 4 bases, with 9 bases between them. CDR3 size: 14 residues. Germline CDR1 and CDR2: SGHNT and YENEEA. The CDR3 sequence: CASSLDGHLYGYTF. The CDR3 DNA sequence: TGTGCCAGCAGCTTAGATGGCCACCTCTATGGCTACACCTTC.

This clone was observed a handful of times. The chain has TRBV30 and TRBJ1-1; TRBD1 aligns across 7 bases. Germline V gene sequence: CDR1 GTSNPN, CDR2 SVGIG (reference sequence). The V gene end was trimmed by 4 bases and the J gene end by 0 bases; junction bases not matched to a gene: 5. This CDR3 has 14 residues. CDR3: CAWTPGTVNTEAFF. CDR3 sequence (DNA): TGTGCCTGGACTCCCGGGACAGTGAACACTGAAGCTTTCTTT.

This clone was recorded once. The V and J genes are TRBV27 and TRBJ1-2; no reliable D call. Deletions cut 8 bases from V and 4 bases from J, with 11 bases between. The CDR3 consists of 12 residues. Germline V lookup: CDR1 MNHEY, CDR2 SMNVEV (reference sequence). This chain's CDR3 is CASPPHIYGYTF. CDR3 in DNA: TGTGCCAGCCCACCCCACATCTATGGCTACACCTTC.

The CDR3 nucleotides are TGTGCCAGCAGCTCCCCGGGGACTCCCACCTACGAGCAGTACTTC. This translates into CASSSPGTPTYEQYF. The chain has TRBV7-2 and TRBJ2-7; tentative D call: TRBD2 (6 bases). This CDR3 contains 15 residues. Germline V gene sequence: CDR1 SGHTA, CDR2 FQGNSA. V was cut by 4 bases and J by 2 bases, with 15 bases left in between.

This clone was found once. The chain couples TRBV9 to TRBJ2-5; perhaps TRBD2 as D (6 bases). Looked up from germline, CDR1 is SGDLS and CDR2 is YYNGEE. Trimming stripped 4 bases from V and 5 bases from J, with 15 bases between. The CDR3 runs 14 residues. CDR3 nucleotides: TGTGCCAGCAGCAGGGGTAGGGGAGGCGAGACCCAGTACTTC. As protein: CASSRGRGGETQYF.

V and J are TRBV5-1 and TRBJ2-5, with 9 bases matching TRBD2. Germline V lookup: CDR1 SGHRS, CDR2 YFSETQ. The V segment lost 0 bases and the J segment 2 bases; nucleotides outside the gene matches: 2. The CDR3 contains 15 residues. The CDR3 nucleotides read TGCGCCAGCAGCTTGGGCGGGGGGGTACAAGAGACCCAGTACTTC. Translation: CASSLGGGVQETQYF.

The chain employs TRBV19 and TRBJ2-1; TRBD2 agrees at 12 bases. The length of the CDR3 is 18 residues. Germline V gene sequence: CDR1 LNHDA, CDR2 SQIVND (reference sequence). V trimming: 5 bases; J trimming: 8 bases; junction bases outside the gene matches: 16. In DNA, the CDR3 is TGTGCCAGTAGTGTAATTGGGGCTAGCGGGGGGGCCGGCTATGAGCAGTTCTTC. Translating it yields CASSVIGASGGAGYEQFF.

The chain employs TRBV5-1 and TRBJ2-3, with D perhaps TRBD1 (6 bases). Germline CDR1 and CDR2: SGHRS and YFSETQ. The CDR3 has 13 amino acids. Trimming removed 4 bases at V and 5 bases at J, with 11 bases between. The CDR3, as DNA: TGCGCCAGCAGCCCCACAGGGAAAGATACGCAGTATTTT. Protein sequence: CASSPTGKDTQYF.

The chain combines TRBV4-1 with TRBJ2-5, with 9 positions matching TRBD2. The trim removed 3 bases at V and 1 base at J, leaving 12 bases unmatched. Germline V lookup: CDR1 MGHRA, CDR2 YSYEKL. The CDR3 is made up of 18 amino acids. CDR3 sequence reads: CASSHAPGAGGAQETQYF. The CDR3 nucleotides are TGCGCCAGCAGCCACGCGCCGGGGGCGGGGGGGGCCCAAGAGACCCAGTACTTC.

The chain combines TRBV5-1 with TRBJ2-5; 8 bases align to TRBD2. Germline V CDR1 and CDR2: SGHRS, YFSETQ. This CDR3 has 14 residues. Trimming at V came to 2 bases and at J to 2 bases, leaving 2 bases not matched to a gene. In nucleotides, the CDR3 is TGCGCCAGCAGCTTTAGCGGGGTACAAGAGACCCAGTACTTC. It yields the protein CASSFSGVQETQYF.

This clone was detected a few times. The J gene is TRBJ1-5, the V gene TRBV19, with a weak D call TRBD1 (6 bases). The CDR3 consists of 14 residues. Germline values: CDR1 LNHDA, CDR2 SQIVND (reference sequence). V lost 2 bases and J 5 bases, leaving 10 bases between the germline ends. This CDR3 reads CASSINRAHQPQHF. DNA for the CDR3: TGTGCCAGTAGTATAAACAGGGCCCATCAGCCCCAGCATTTT.

J is TRBJ1-2 and V is TRBV19; TRBD1 matches at 11 bases. The J segment lost 3 bases and the V segment lost 3 bases, leaving 3 bases of the junction unmatched. The CDR3 has 15 residues. The germline V gene encodes CDR1 LNHDA and CDR2 SQIVND (reference sequence). This CDR3 is CASSISGQGDYGYTF. The CDR3 DNA follows: TGTGCCAGTAGTATTTCGGGACAGGGGGACTATGGCTACACCTTC.